This T cell receptor beta chain was found in a study of blood T cell repertoires in COVID-19. In the original analysis: Estimation of nucleated cell counts was performed using reference gene primer amplification. Sequenced by immunoSEQ multiplex PCR; TCRdb stores in-frame clones only, minus some. The DNA gave D and trimming, while V, J and clone size come from that table. The sample shows approximately 300,000 clones, 80% to 95% of them seen only once. The CDR3 spans 14 residues. The junction had 5 bases not matched to a gene; V was cut back by 7 bases and J by 0 bases. Per the germline V gene, CDR1 is SQVTM and CDR2 is ANQGSEA.

This sequence was found in a woman aged 30 to 39 with COVID-19, enrolled during active disease. The sample taken for sequencing was peripheral blood. This chain uses TRBV29-1 with TRBJ2-2; TRBD1 matches at 7 bases. CDR3 loop: CSATDRANTGELFF. CDR3 coding DNA: TGCAGCGCGACCGACAGGGCGAACACCGGGGAGCTGTTTTTT.